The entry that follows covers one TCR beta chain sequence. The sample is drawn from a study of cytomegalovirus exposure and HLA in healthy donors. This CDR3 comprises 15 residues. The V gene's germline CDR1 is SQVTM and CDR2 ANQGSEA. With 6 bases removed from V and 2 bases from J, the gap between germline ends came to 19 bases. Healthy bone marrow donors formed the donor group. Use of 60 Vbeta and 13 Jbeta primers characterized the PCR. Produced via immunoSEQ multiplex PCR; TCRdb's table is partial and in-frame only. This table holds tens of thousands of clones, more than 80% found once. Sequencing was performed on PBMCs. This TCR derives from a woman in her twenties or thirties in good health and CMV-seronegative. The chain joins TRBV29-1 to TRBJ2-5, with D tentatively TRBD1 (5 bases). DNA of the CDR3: TGCAGCGTGACGGCAGGGCAAACACCACAAGAGACCCAGTACTTC. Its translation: CSVTAGQTPQETQYF.